The subject of this entry is one TCR beta chain. Its antigen is currently unknown. Germline V lookup: CDR1 SEHNR, CDR2 FQNEAQ (reference sequence). After removal of 3 bases from V and 6 bases from J, the junction contained 12 bases not matched to a gene. This CDR3 has 16 residues. This sample was included in a study of T-cell memory formation after mild COVID-19. Findings and caveats of the study: Among clones peaking at day 37 in the second wave, SARS-CoV-2 specificity remained unconfirmed.

TCRalpha and TCRbeta libraries used 5'RACE with constant-segment primers and UMIs. TCRdb itself ran the 5' RACE reads through MiXCR, one entry per CDR3 protein. The sample comprises some 330,000 distinct CDR3 sequences, roughly 21% of which are singletons, and around 12% rests with the top ten. The material sequenced was PBMCs or a T cell subset sorted from them (not recorded which). This receptor was obtained from an adult woman who had mild COVID-19 (a few samples of this study predate the infection). Cell type and time point are not known. This chain joins TRBV7-9 and TRBJ1-2; the match to TRBD1 covers 8 bases. For the CDR3, the DNA is TGTGCCAGCAGCTTTCGGACAGGGCCCGGCTTTGATGGCTACACCTTC. Protein sequence: CASSFRTGPGFDGYTF.